A single sample is the source of the 12 T cell receptor beta chains below, sequenced in a study of vaccination and CD4 T cells after COVID-19. Antigens of these TCRs are unknown. The treatment was: roughly 11-day PBMC culture with coronavirus spike peptide pools or control peptides (ViraFEST assay). Sequenced with the Oncomine TCR Beta short-read assay was DNA taken from cultured CD4+ T cells. MiXCR, applied by TCRdb to the PCR reads, yields one record per CDR3 protein. The table shows tens of thousands of distinct CDR3 sequences, with 43% occurring only once. The input for sequencing was CD4+ T cells from blood, cultured in vitro, taken after SARS-CoV-2 vaccination. The receptors come from a human donor who had recovered from COVID-19.

This clonotype was observed a few times. The J gene is TRBJ1-6, the V gene TRBV7-8, with D uncertain. Germline values: CDR1 SGHVS, CDR2 FQNEAQ. With 6 bases removed from V and 10 bases from J, the gap between germline ends came to 16 bases. The length of the CDR3 is 14 residues. CDR3 sequence (DNA): TGTGCCAGCAGTTCGGAGGAGTTTTGGTCACCCCTCCACTTT. It specifies CASSSEEFWSPLHF.

This clonotype was recorded only once. The V gene is TRBV20-1, the J gene TRBJ2-1; a weak D match, TRBD1 (6 bases). Germline lookup yields CDR1 DFQATT and CDR2 SNEGSKA (reference sequence). This CDR3 is 14 amino acids long. V lost 5 bases to trimming and J lost 0 bases, with 11 bases between them. CDR3 DNA: TGCAGTGCTGCGGACAGCGACTCCTACAATGAGCAGTTCTTC. It is translated as CSAADSDSYNEQFF.

The V and J genes are TRBV19 and TRBJ2-7; tentatively, D is TRBD1 (5 bases). The CDR3 consists of 14 residues. The germline V gene has CDR1 LNHDA and CDR2 SQIVND (reference sequence). V dropped 2 bases and J dropped 1 base, with 9 bases sitting between them. CDR3 residues: CASSIQGPSYEQYF. CDR3 bases: TGTGCCAGTAGTATACAGGGTCCGTCCTACGAGCAGTACTTC.

This chain uses TRBV7-3 with TRBJ1-1; D is unclear. V lost 3 bases and J 2 bases, leaving 7 bases between the germline ends. This CDR3 is built from 13 residues. The germline gives CDR1 SGHTA, CDR2 FQGTGA. CDR3 nucleotide sequence: TGTGCCAGCAGCTTGGACTTTAACACTGAAGCTTTCTTT. As protein: CASSLDFNTEAFF.

The chain uses TRBV5-4 and TRBJ1-5; D call uncertain. This CDR3 comprises 13 residues. Germline CDR1 SGHNT, CDR2 YYREEE (reference sequence). V was pared by 2 bases and J by 4 bases, with 7 bases between. The CDR3 DNA follows: TGTGCCAGCAGCTTTGGGGAAAATCAGCCCCAGCATTTT. Translated: CASSFGENQPQHF.

The V gene is TRBV28, the J gene TRBJ1-2, with D possibly being TRBD1 (5 bases). Trimming shortened V by 10 bases and J by 7 bases, and 22 bases separated the two germline ends. This CDR3 has 14 residues. The germline V gene encodes CDR1 MDHEN and CDR2 SYDVKM. In DNA form, the CDR3 reads TGTGCCATCCCCACTGGGGCAGGGAAGAGTGGCTACACCTTC. Translating gives CAIPTGAGKSGYTF.

This clonotype was observed a handful of times. V is TRBV19 and J is TRBJ2-7; maybe TRBD1 (6 bases). V was pared by 5 bases and J by 3 bases, with 20 bases between. The CDR3 is made up of 16 amino acids. The V gene's germline CDR1 is LNHDA and CDR2 SQIVND (reference sequence). The CDR3 is CASSRLRDTYIYEQYF. CDR3 bases: TGTGCCAGTAGTCGACTCCGGGACACATATATCTACGAGCAGTACTTC.

The chain carries TRBV10-3 and TRBJ2-3; D gene uncertain. V gave up 3 bases and J gave up 4 bases, with 11 bases separating them. The CDR3 is 14 residues long. In germline, CDR1 is ENHRY, CDR2 SYGVKD. The CDR3 DNA sequence: TGTGCCATCAGTGACCCGACATATCCAGATACGCAGTATTTT. Translation gives CAISDPTYPDTQYF.

The chain is built from TRBV29-1 and TRBJ2-1; D not resolved. The CDR3 contains 14 residues. The germline V gene has CDR1 SQVTM and CDR2 ANQGSEA. The germline V and J ends were trimmed by 5 bases and 4 bases, with 15 bases remaining between them. The chain's CDR3 is CSVRTWRQYNEQFF. In DNA, the CDR3 is TGCAGCGTTCGTACGTGGCGACAATACAATGAGCAGTTCTTC.

Only a few counts were recorded for this clonotype. V gene TRBV24-1 combines with J gene TRBJ2-3; D gene uncertain. CDR1 and CDR2 (germline): KGHDR, SFDVKD. The CDR3 contains 13 residues. Deletions cut 4 bases from V and 5 bases from J, with 9 bases between. CDR3: CATSELEKDTQYF. The CDR3 region has the DNA TGTGCCACCAGTGAATTGGAGAAAGATACGCAGTATTTT.

CDR3 sequence (DNA): TGTGCCAGCAGCTTAAGGTTTGGGGGGCTTGGTGGCTACACCTTC. This encodes CASSLRFGGLGGYTF. The rearrangement links TRBV7-2 to TRBJ1-2; a weak D match, TRBD1 (6 bases). V was shortened by 2 bases and J by 7 bases, with 17 bases between the two germline ends. The CDR3 extends over 15 amino acids. CDR1 SGHTA and CDR2 FQGNSA come from the germline V gene.

The chain links TRBV6-2 or TRBV6-3 to TRBJ1-1; D is uncertain. The CDR3 runs to 14 residues. Germline V gives CDR1 MNHEY, CDR2 SVGEGT. The V end was cut by 0 bases, the J end by 1 base, with 6 bases between. The CDR3 nucleotides read TGTGCCAGCAGTTACTCTAGAGAGAACACTGAAGCTTTCTTT. It codes for CASSYSRENTEAFF.